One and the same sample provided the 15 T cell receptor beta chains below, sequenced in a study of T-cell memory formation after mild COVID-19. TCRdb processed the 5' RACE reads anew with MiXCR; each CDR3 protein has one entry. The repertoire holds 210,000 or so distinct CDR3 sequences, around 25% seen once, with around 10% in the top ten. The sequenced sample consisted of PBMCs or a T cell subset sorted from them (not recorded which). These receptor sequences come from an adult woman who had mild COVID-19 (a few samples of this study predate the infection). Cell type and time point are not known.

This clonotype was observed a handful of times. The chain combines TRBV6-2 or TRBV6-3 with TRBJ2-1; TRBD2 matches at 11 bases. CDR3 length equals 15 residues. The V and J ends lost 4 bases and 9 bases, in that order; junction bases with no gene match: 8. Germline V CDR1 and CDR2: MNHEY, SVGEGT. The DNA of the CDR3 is TGTGCCAGCAGTTCCGGACTAGCGGGTCTAACTGAGCAGTTCTTC. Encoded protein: CASSSGLAGLTEQFF.

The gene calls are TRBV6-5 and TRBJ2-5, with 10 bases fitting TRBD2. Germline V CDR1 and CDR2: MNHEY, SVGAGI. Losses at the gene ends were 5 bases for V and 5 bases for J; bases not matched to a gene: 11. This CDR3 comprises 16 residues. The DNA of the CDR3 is TGTGCCAGCAGTCCCCGAGGTAGCGGGGGGAGGGAGACCCAGTACTTC. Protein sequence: CASSPRGSGGRETQYF.

In DNA form, the CDR3 reads TGTGCCAGCAGTGACTCGGGCCGGGGCTACACCTTC. Translated, it gives CASSDSGRGYTF. This chain joins TRBV6-4 and TRBJ1-2, with unresolved D. CDR1 is MRHNA and CDR2 is SNTAGT in the germline V gene. Trimming took 0 bases from V and 8 from J, leaving 7 bases between them. The CDR3 spans 12 residues.

CDR3 sequence reads: CASSPLAGMVQETQYF. The DNA of the CDR3 is TGTGCCAGCTCGCCTCTAGCGGGCATGGTTCAAGAGACCCAGTACTTC. The chain carries TRBV18 and TRBJ2-5; 8 nucleotides match TRBD2. The ends lost 6 bases at V and 2 bases at J; junction bases unmatched: 11. The CDR3 has 16 residues. In germline, CDR1 is KGHSH, CDR2 LQKENI. Variable domain in full (rest from reference TRBV18 and TRBJ2-5): NAGVMQNPRHLVRRRGQEARLRCSPMKGHSHVYWYRQLPEEGLKFMVYLQKENIIDESGMPKERFSAEFPKEGPSILRIQQVVRGDSAAYFCASSPLAGMVQETQYFGPGTRLLVL.

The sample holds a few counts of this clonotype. The CDR3 DNA reads as TGTGCCATCAGTGAGTCCCGGACAAGCTACGAGCAGTACTTC. Translation: CAISESRTSYEQYF. V and J are TRBV10-3 and TRBJ2-7; TRBD1 might be the D (5 bases). Trimming took 0 bases from V and 3 from J, leaving 9 bases between them. CDR1 is ENHRY, CDR2 SYGVKD, per germline. CDR3 length: 14 amino acids.

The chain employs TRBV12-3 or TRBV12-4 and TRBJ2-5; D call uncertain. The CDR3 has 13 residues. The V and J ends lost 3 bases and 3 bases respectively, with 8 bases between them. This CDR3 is CASSFSAEETQYF. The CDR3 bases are TGTGCCAGCAGTTTCTCGGCAGAAGAGACCCAGTACTTC.

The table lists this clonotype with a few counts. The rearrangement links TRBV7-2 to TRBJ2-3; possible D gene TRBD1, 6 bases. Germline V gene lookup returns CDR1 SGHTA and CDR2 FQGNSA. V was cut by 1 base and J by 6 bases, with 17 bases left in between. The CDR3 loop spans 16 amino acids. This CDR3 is CASSLVQGRGTDTQYF. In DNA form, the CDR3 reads TGTGCCAGCAGCTTAGTACAGGGCCGAGGTACGGATACGCAGTATTTT.

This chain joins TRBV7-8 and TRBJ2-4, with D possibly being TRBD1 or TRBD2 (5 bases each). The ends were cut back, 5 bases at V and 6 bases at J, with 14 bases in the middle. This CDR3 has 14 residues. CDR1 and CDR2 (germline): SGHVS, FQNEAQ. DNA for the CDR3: TGTGCCAGCAGCCACAGGACGGAGGCAAACATTCAGTACTTC. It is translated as CASSHRTEANIQYF.

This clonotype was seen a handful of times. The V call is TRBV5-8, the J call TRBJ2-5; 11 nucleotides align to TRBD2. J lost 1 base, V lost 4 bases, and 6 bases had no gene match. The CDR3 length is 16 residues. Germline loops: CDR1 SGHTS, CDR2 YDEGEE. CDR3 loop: CASSPGTSGVQETQYF. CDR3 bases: TGTGCCAGCAGCCCCGGGACTAGCGGCGTCCAAGAGACCCAGTACTTC. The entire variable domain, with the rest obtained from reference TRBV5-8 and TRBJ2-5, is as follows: EAGVTQSPTHLIKTRGQQATLRCSPISGHTSVYWYQQALGLGLQFLLWYDEGEERNRGNFPPRFSGRQFPNYSSELNVNALELEDSALYLCASSPGTSGVQETQYFGPGTRLLVL.

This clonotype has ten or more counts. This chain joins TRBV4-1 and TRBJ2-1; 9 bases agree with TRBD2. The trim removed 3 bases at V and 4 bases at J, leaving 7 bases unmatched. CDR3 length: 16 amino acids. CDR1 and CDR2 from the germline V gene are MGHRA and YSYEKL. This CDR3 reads CASSHPTSGLYNEQFF. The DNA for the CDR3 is TGCGCCAGCAGCCACCCGACTAGCGGACTATACAATGAGCAGTTCTTC.

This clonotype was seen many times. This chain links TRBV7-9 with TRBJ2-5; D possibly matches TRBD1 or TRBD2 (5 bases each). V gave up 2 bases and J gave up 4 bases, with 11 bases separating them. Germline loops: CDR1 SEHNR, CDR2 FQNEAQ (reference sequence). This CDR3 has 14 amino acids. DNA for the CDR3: TGTGCCAGCAGCTTATCGGGGACGATAGAGACCCAGTACTTC. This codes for CASSLSGTIETQYF.

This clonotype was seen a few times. The DNA of the CDR3 is TGCGCCAGCAGCTTGGATTATCCCAAGACCCAGTACTTC. Translation: CASSLDYPKTQYF. The chain has TRBV5-1 and TRBJ2-5, with D unresolved. CDR1 SGHRS and CDR2 YFSETQ come from the germline V gene. Between the trimmed V and J ends, which lost 0 bases and 6 bases, there was a span of 9 bases. The CDR3 loop spans 13 amino acids. Full variable domain (outside the CDR3, taken from reference TRBV5-1 and TRBJ2-5): KAGVTQTPRYLIKTRGQQVTLSCSPISGHRSVSWYQQTPGQGLQFLFEYFSETQRNKGNFPGRFSGRQFSNSRSEMNVSTLELGDSALYLCASSLDYPKTQYFGPGTRLLVL.

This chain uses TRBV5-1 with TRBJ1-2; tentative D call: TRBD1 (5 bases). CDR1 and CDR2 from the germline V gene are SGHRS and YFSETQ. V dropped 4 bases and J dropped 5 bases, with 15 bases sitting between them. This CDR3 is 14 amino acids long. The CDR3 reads CASSPRDGVYGYTF. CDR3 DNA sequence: TGCGCCAGCAGCCCCCGGGACGGAGTATATGGCTACACCTTC.

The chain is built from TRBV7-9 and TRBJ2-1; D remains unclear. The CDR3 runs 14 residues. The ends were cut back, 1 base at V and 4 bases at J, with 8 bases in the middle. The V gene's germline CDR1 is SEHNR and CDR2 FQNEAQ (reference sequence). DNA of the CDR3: TGTGCCAGCAGCTTAGGTGGCGGATACAATGAGCAGTTCTTC. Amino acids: CASSLGGGYNEQFF.

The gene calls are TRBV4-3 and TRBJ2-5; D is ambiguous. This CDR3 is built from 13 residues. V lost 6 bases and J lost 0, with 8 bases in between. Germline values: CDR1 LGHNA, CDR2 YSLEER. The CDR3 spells CASSGGNQETQYF. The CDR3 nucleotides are TGCGCCAGCAGTGGTGGGAACCAAGAGACCCAGTACTTC.